The 19 T cell receptor beta chains given below trace back to one sample, sequenced in a study of vaccination effects on CD4 cells after COVID-19. The antigens these receptors bind are not known. Sequencing followed a ViraFEST assay step that expanded antigen-specific CD4+ T cells with viral peptide pools. With about 9 days of culture completed, CD4+ T cells were isolated. The person was diagnosed with PCR-confirmed SARS-CoV-2 infection between March and December 2020. Each participant was administered two doses of either the BNT162b2 or the mRNA-1273 vaccine. Repertoires were generated with immunoSEQ multiplex PCR, while TCRdb's copy carries only in-frame clones and drops some. This table has approximately 16,000 clones, 65% to 80% appearing once. The sequences come from CD4+ T cells from PBMCs cultured with HCoV-NL63 spike peptides, collected after COVID-19 vaccination. The receptors here all came from a human donor who had a prior SARS-CoV-2 infection.

The J gene is TRBJ2-5, the V gene TRBV10-3, with 15 bases identical to TRBD2. CDR1 and CDR2 (germline): ENHRY, SYGVKD. The CDR3 is 16 amino acids. V lost 6 bases and J lost 3; bases outside the gene matches: 5. Here the CDR3 DNA reads TGTGCCATCAGCCGAGGACTAGCGGGAGGGAAAGAGACCCAGTACTTC. As protein: CAISRGLAGGKETQYF.

This clone has only a few counts. V is TRBV20-1 and J is TRBJ1-6; TRBD1 aligns across 8 bases. The CDR3 has 14 amino acids. Per the germline V gene, CDR1 is DFQATT and CDR2 is SNEGSKA (reference sequence). J was trimmed by 9 bases and V by 3 bases; bases with no gene match: 7. The CDR3 region is CSASHRGTGSPLHF. The CDR3 DNA is TGCAGTGCTAGTCACAGGGGGACGGGTTCACCCCTCCACTTT.

This clone was detected a few times. V is TRBV4-2 and J is TRBJ2-5; 8 bases are a match to TRBD1. J gave up 1 base and V 2 bases, and 6 bases lay outside the gene matches. The germline gives CDR1 LGHNA, CDR2 YNFKEQ. This CDR3 contains 16 residues. CDR3 in amino acids: CASSQSHQGAQETQYF. CDR3 DNA: TGTGCCAGCAGCCAATCTCATCAGGGGGCCCAAGAGACCCAGTACTTC.

The chain uses TRBV5-1 and TRBJ2-7; D is undetermined. The CDR3 length is 14 residues. V lost 0 bases, J lost 4 bases, and 11 bases lay in between. The germline V gene encodes CDR1 SGHRS and CDR2 YFSETQ. The CDR3 region has the DNA TGCGCCAGCAGCTTGGCCGCGGACGGTTACGAGCAGTACTTC. It codes for CASSLAADGYEQYF.

CDR3 DNA: TGTGCTAGTGGTTTGGGGACAGGGATTAGCAATCAGCCCCAGCATTTT. Translated, it gives CASGLGTGISNQPQHF. The chain joins TRBV12-5 to TRBJ1-5; TRBD1 agrees at 8 bases. This CDR3 is 16 amino acids long. Germline V gene data show CDR1 as LGHNT and CDR2 as FRNRAP. J was trimmed by 0 bases and V by 1 base; bases with no gene match: 2. Supplemented by reference TRBV12-5 and TRBJ1-5, the full variable domain reads DARVTQTPRHKVTEMGQEVTMRCQPILGHNTVFWYRQTMMQGLELLAYFRNRAPLDDSGMPKDRFSAEMPDATLATLKIQPSEPRDSAVYFCASGLGTGISNQPQHFGDGTRLSIL.

The chain combines TRBV27 with TRBJ2-1, with D possibly TRBD2 on 6 matching bases. Per the germline V gene, CDR1 is MNHEY and CDR2 is SMNVEV (reference sequence). Trimming took 7 bases from V and 15 from J, leaving 19 bases between them. This CDR3 is built from 12 residues. CDR3 coding DNA: TGTGCCAGCAAAGGGGCTAGCGACTATTTGTTCTTC. Translated, it gives CASKGASDYLFF.

The chain joins TRBV3-1 (or the pseudogene TRBV3-2) to TRBJ1-5; no clear D gene. The V end lost 2 bases, the J end lost 7 bases, and 6 bases lay between the germline ends. The germline V gene encodes CDR1 LGHDT and CDR2 YNNKEL (reference sequence). The CDR3 consists of 12 residues. The CDR3 DNA sequence: TGTGCCAGCAGCCAATCGACGCAGCCCCAGCATTTT. This encodes CASSQSTQPQHF.

A few counts support this clone. The CDR3 region is CASSLGAYEQYF. The CDR3 DNA sequence: TGTGCCAGCAGCTTAGGGGCCTACGAGCAGTACTTC. The V gene is TRBV7-2, the J gene TRBJ2-7; D gene ambiguous. The CDR3 is made up of 12 amino acids. Germline-derived CDR1 and CDR2 are SGHTA and FQGNSA. V shed 1 base and J shed 2 bases, with 3 bases lying between them.

The chain uses TRBV5-6 and TRBJ2-2; no reliable D call. Germline CDR1 and CDR2: SGHDT and YYEEEE. The CDR3 sequence is 14 residues long. Trimming removed 3 bases from V and 8 bases from J, with 14 bases in between. As DNA, the CDR3 is TGTGCCAGCAGCTCCGCACGGTGGGCAGGGGAGCTGTTTTTT. This sequence encodes CASSSARWAGELFF.

This chain links TRBV12-3 or TRBV12-4 with TRBJ1-1; D unresolved. This CDR3 is 13 amino acids long. V lost 6 bases and J lost 2, with 10 bases in between. The CDR3 protein is CASSYLDNTEAFF. Here the CDR3 DNA reads TGTGCCAGCAGCTACTTAGACAACACTGAAGCTTTCTTT.

The chain combines TRBV5-1 with TRBJ1-4; no clear D. CDR1 is SGHRS, CDR2 YFSETQ, per germline. The CDR3 is 16 residues long. Trimming pared 4 bases from V and 3 bases from J, leaving 16 bases between. CDR3 loop: CASSLGPGGANEKLFF. CDR3 sequence (DNA): TGCGCCAGCAGCCTAGGACCCGGTGGGGCTAATGAAAAACTGTTTTTT.

The CDR3 DNA follows: TGTGCCAGCACCCAGGACGGAACTTCCTACGAGCAGTACTTC. This codes for CASTQDGTSYEQYF. The chain employs TRBV2 and TRBJ2-7, with D hard to call. V was trimmed by 7 bases and J by 1 base, leaving 14 bases between them. This CDR3 contains 14 residues. CDR1 and CDR2 (germline): SNHLY, FYNNEI.

The chain uses TRBV6-5 and TRBJ2-7, with D maybe TRBD1 (5 bases). Between the trimmed V and J ends, which lost 9 bases and 0 bases, there was a span of 9 bases. From germline, CDR1 is MNHEY and CDR2 SVGAGI. CDR3 length equals 12 residues. The CDR3 loop is CASLTDSYEQYF. CDR3 coding DNA: TGTGCCAGTCTGACAGACTCCTACGAGCAGTACTTC.

The rearrangement joins TRBV2 to TRBJ2-7, with D hard to call. The CDR3 covers 14 residues. Trimming left V 5 bases short and J 3 bases short, with 14 bases between. Germline assignment: CDR1 SNHLY and CDR2 FYNNEI. The CDR3 reads CASSSAPGNYEQYF. In DNA, the CDR3 is TGTGCCAGCAGTTCGGCTCCTGGGAACTACGAGCAGTACTTC.

This clone was recorded a few times. J is TRBJ2-7 and V is TRBV19; a possible D gene is TRBD1 (6 bases). Trimming cost V 4 bases and J 4 bases, with 8 bases left between them. The CDR3 has 12 residues. Looked up from germline, CDR1 is LNHDA and CDR2 is SQIVND (reference sequence). The CDR3 DNA follows: TGTGCCAGTAGTACACAGGGATACGAGCAGTACTTC. It specifies CASSTQGYEQYF.

The rearrangement uses TRBV30 and TRBJ2-7; D not certain. Between the trimmed V and J ends, which lost 0 bases and 5 bases, there was a span of 8 bases. Germline values: CDR1 GTSNPN, CDR2 SVGIG (reference sequence). The CDR3 contains 12 residues. CDR3 region: CAWSVMDHEQYF. In nucleotides, the CDR3 is TGTGCCTGGAGTGTAATGGACCACGAGCAGTACTTC.

The chain carries TRBV5-1 and TRBJ1-2, with TRBD1 matching over 7 bases. The CDR3 runs to 15 residues. J lost 7 bases, V lost 4 bases, and 13 bases had no gene match. Per the germline V gene, CDR1 is SGHRS and CDR2 is YFSETQ. CDR3 nucleotides: TGCGCCAGCAGCCCCGGGGACAGACGAGGGGGTGGCTACACCTTC. It encodes CASSPGDRRGGGYTF.

The chain joins TRBV7-2 to TRBJ2-1, with TRBD1 identical over 9 bases. CDR3 length: 16 residues. Germline V gene lookup returns CDR1 SGHTA and CDR2 FQGNSA. With V trimmed by 1 base and J by 9 bases, 10 bases remained unmatched. This chain's CDR3 is CASSLGWDRVAGEQFF. CDR3 coding DNA: TGTGCCAGCAGCTTAGGGTGGGACAGGGTTGCCGGTGAGCAGTTCTTC.

The V and J genes are TRBV7-9 and TRBJ2-5, with a tentative D call TRBD1 (5 bases). This CDR3 is built from 17 residues. V lost 4 bases and J lost 1, with 19 bases in between. Germline V gene sequence: CDR1 SEHNR, CDR2 FQNEAQ (reference sequence). DNA of the CDR3: TGTGCCAGCAGCTCCATCCAGACGACAGATACCCAAGAGACCCAGTACTTC. Translating gives CASSSIQTTDTQETQYF.